This record concerns one T cell receptor (beta chain) sequence. As yet, its antigen is unknown. These data originate in a study of cytomegalovirus exposure and HLA in healthy donors. General study findings and limits: A link between a missense DCLRE1C variant and TCR beta V- and J-gene trimming emerged from a later analysis. Later, an analysis found that common viral pathogens appeared to be linked with several of the most significant clusters.

The PCR was carried out with 60 Vbeta primers and 13 Jbeta primers. Original processing notes: An analysis performed later counted about 80 million unique TCR beta chains (approximately 10 million of them shared). Produced via immunoSEQ multiplex PCR; TCRdb's table is partial and in-frame only. The V and J calls and clone size are taken from that table; D and trimming were inferred from the DNA. The table records about 190,000 clones, approximately 70% of them present only once. V was clipped by 4 bases and J by 1 base; unmatched bases: 6. Germline values: CDR1 SGHNT, CDR2 YYREEE (reference sequence). The CDR3 is made up of 17 amino acids.

The rearrangement joins TRBV5-4 to TRBJ2-2; the match to TRBD2 covers 11 bases. The sequence was collected from a woman younger than 45 in good health and CMV-seronegative. The sequenced sample was PBMCs. The CDR3 reads CASSIDLAGGNTGELFF. CDR3 DNA sequence: TGTGCCAGCAGCATAGATCTAGCGGGGGGGAACACCGGGGAGCTGTTTTTT. Looking up the rest from reference TRBV5-4 and TRBJ2-2 gives the full variable domain: ETGVTQSPTHLIKTRGQQVTLRCSSQSGHNTVSWYQQALGQGPQFIFQYYREEENGRGNFPPRFSGLQFPNYSSELNVNALELDDSALYLCASSIDLAGGNTGELFFGEGSRLTVL.